These 27 T cell receptor beta chains were sequenced from one sample in a study of T cells in Graves' hyperthyroidism and ophthalmopathy. RNA transcripts were the template for amplifying TCR beta CDR3 regions. The HTBI primer set served for first-round RT-PCR of the TCR CDR3. MiXCR was run by TCRdb on the multiplex PCR reads, yielding one entry per CDR3 protein. The table has around 250,000 distinct CDR3 sequences, roughly 14% seen once. The material sequenced was blood. Receptors were obtained from a woman between 35 and 50 years old with Graves' hyperthyroidism that later progressed to Graves' ophthalmopathy.

This clonotype was detected ten times or more. V gene TRBV12-3 or TRBV12-4 combines with J gene TRBJ2-2, with D uncertain. Trimming pared 2 bases from V and 3 bases from J, leaving 7 bases between. This CDR3 is built from 14 residues. The CDR3 DNA is TGTGCCAGCAGTTTAATTGGCGACACCGGGGAGCTGTTTTTT. Its protein is CASSLIGDTGELFF.

The chain links TRBV5-6 to TRBJ1-5; D is ambiguous. The V end was cut by 5 bases, the J end by 4 bases, with 16 bases between. Germline assignment: CDR1 SGHDT and CDR2 YYEEEE. The CDR3 runs to 15 residues. CDR3 sequence reads: CASSESSRKNQPQHF. The CDR3 coding sequence is TGTGCCAGCAGTGAGTCCAGCAGGAAGAATCAGCCCCAGCATTTT.

Note on this clonotype: A much larger clone is a single base away; this may be a read error. The chain has TRBV28 and TRBJ2-5; 8 bases align to TRBD1. CDR1 is MDHEN, CDR2 SYDVKM, per germline. The ends lost 3 bases at V and 9 bases at J; junction bases unmatched: 9. This CDR3 has 14 residues. The CDR3 protein is CASSLTGVGEAQYF. In DNA, the CDR3 is TGTGCCAGCAGTTTGACAGGGGTAGGGGAGGCCCAGTACTTC.

This clonotype showed up many times. The chain carries TRBV28 and TRBJ1-6; D uncertain. V lost 4 bases and J lost 11, with 18 bases in between. The CDR3 contains 15 residues. Germline V CDR1 and CDR2: MDHEN, SYDVKM. Here the CDR3 DNA reads TGTGCCAGCAGTTCCTCCACGGGCCTCCCTACACCCCTCCACTTT. Encoded protein: CASSSSTGLPTPLHF.

In its sample, this clonotype was seen many times. The chain joins TRBV11-2 to TRBJ1-6; 8 bases match TRBD1. Looked up from germline, CDR1 is SGHAT and CDR2 is FQNNGV. This CDR3 comprises 17 residues. Unmatched junction bases numbered 11, after V lost 3 bases and J lost 7 bases. Here the CDR3 reads CASSFRPGGRQNSPLHF. The CDR3, as DNA: TGTGCCAGCAGCTTCCGGCCAGGGGGCAGGCAAAATTCACCCCTCCACTTT.

This clonotype was counted many times. This chain connects TRBV27 to TRBJ2-2; D uncertain. Germline V gives CDR1 MNHEY, CDR2 SMNVEV (reference sequence). The CDR3 is 14 residues long. V was pared by 1 base and J by 7 bases, with 10 bases between. CDR3 in amino acids: CASSLYEGIGELFF. DNA for the CDR3: TGTGCCAGCAGTTTATATGAAGGAATCGGGGAGCTGTTTTTT.

The CDR3 sequence is CASRYRESRDPRGTDTQYF. The DNA for the CDR3 is TGTGCCAGCAGATACCGAGAGTCCCGGGACCCCCGGGGGACAGATACGCAGTATTTT. The chain carries TRBV12-3 or TRBV12-4 and TRBJ2-3, with D perhaps matching TRBD2 (6 bases). Trimming took off 6 bases at V and 3 bases at J, with 28 bases between the two ends. This CDR3 is 19 amino acids long.

The chain recombines TRBV7-9 with TRBJ2-1; D is unresolved. V lost 1 base and J lost 0, with 13 bases in between. The CDR3 contains 17 residues. CDR1 and CDR2 from the germline V gene are SEHNR and FQNEAQ (reference sequence). CDR3 coding DNA: TGTGCCAGCAGCTTAGTTCTGGGGTCTAGCTCCTACAATGAGCAGTTCTTC. Its protein product is CASSLVLGSSSYNEQFF.

This clonotype was seen ten or more times. This rearrangement joins TRBV20-1 to TRBJ2-7; D could derive from TRBD1 or TRBD2 (5 bases each). Trimming removed 5 bases from V and 3 bases from J, with 14 bases in between. CDR1 and CDR2 (germline): DFQATT, SNEGSKA (reference sequence). CDR3 size: 13 residues. CDR3: CSAGAGTLYEQYF. In nucleotides, the CDR3 is TGCAGTGCTGGGGCCGGGACCCTCTACGAGCAGTACTTC.

This clonotype showed up many times. CDR3 in amino acids: CASSLEGPDDGRGKNIQYF. The CDR3 bases are TGTGCCAGCAGCTTGGAGGGACCCGACGACGGTAGAGGCAAAAACATTCAGTACTTC. This chain connects TRBV11-2 to TRBJ2-4, with D possibly TRBD2 on 6 matching bases. The CDR3 runs 19 residues. Trimming stripped 3 bases from V and 3 bases from J, with 24 bases between. Germline lookup yields CDR1 SGHAT and CDR2 FQNNGV. Together with reference TRBV11-2 and TRBJ2-4, the CDR3 gives the full variable domain: EAGVAQSPRYKIIEKRQSVAFWCNPISGHATLYWYQQILGQGPKLLIQFQNNGVVDDSQLPKDRFSAERLKGVDSTLKIQPAKLEDSAVYLCASSLEGPDDGRGKNIQYFGAGTRLSVL.

Ten or more counts support this clonotype. V gene TRBV6-1 combines with J gene TRBJ2-1; 13 bases line up with TRBD2. CDR3 size: 16 residues. Germline trimming cut 4 bases from V and 6 bases from J; bases unmatched to any gene: 6. From germline, CDR1 is MNHNS and CDR2 SASEGT. CDR3 sequence reads: CASSALLAGGRNEQFF. Written as DNA, the CDR3 is TGTGCCAGCAGTGCTCTACTAGCGGGAGGGCGCAATGAGCAGTTCTTC.

In its sample, this clonotype was seen many times. The J gene is TRBJ2-1, the V gene TRBV7-9; 7 nucleotides match TRBD2. CDR3 size: 15 residues. Trimming at V came to 4 bases and at J to 6 bases, leaving 9 bases not matched to a gene. Germline assignment: CDR1 SEHNR and CDR2 FQNEAQ (reference sequence). CDR3 residues: CASSSTLGTINEQFF. CDR3 DNA sequence: TGTGCCAGCAGCTCAACCCTAGGGACTATCAATGAGCAGTTCTTC.

This clonotype was picked up many times. The CDR3 loop is CASKVWGAGNTIYF. The DNA for the CDR3 is TGTGCCAGTAAGGTGTGGGGGGCTGGAAACACCATATATTTT. J is TRBJ1-3 and V is TRBV19; tentatively, D is TRBD1 (5 bases). Per the germline V gene, CDR1 is LNHDA and CDR2 is SQIVND (reference sequence). The CDR3 sequence is 14 residues long. Trimming removed 7 bases at V and 2 bases at J, with 12 bases between.

This clonotype was observed a few times. A read error may be the cause here, since a much bigger clone is one base away. The chain links TRBV2 to TRBJ1-3, with D tentatively TRBD1 (5 bases). This CDR3 region has 15 residues. V gave up 4 bases and J gave up 2 bases, with 12 bases separating them. CDR1 and CDR2 (germline): SNHLY, FYNNEI. CDR3: CASSGKGVPGNTIYF. The CDR3 DNA sequence: TGTGCCAGCAGTGGCAAAGGGGTTCCTGGAAACACCATATATTTT.

This clonotype was found many times. The chain couples TRBV7-9 to TRBJ1-4; no definite D call. This CDR3 is 15 amino acids long. Trimming took 3 bases from V and 0 from J, leaving 8 bases between them. Looked up from germline, CDR1 is SEHNR and CDR2 is FQNEAQ (reference sequence). CDR3: CASSFSRSTNEKLFF. CDR3 DNA: TGTGCCAGCAGCTTTTCTCGGTCAACTAATGAAAAACTGTTTTTT.

In its sample, this clonotype was seen many times. The gene calls are TRBV20-1 and TRBJ2-3; 7 bases are a match to TRBD2. Germline V gene lookup returns CDR1 DFQATT and CDR2 SNEGSKA (reference sequence). This CDR3 comprises 14 residues. V dropped 6 bases and J dropped 1; count of bases not matched to a gene: 7. The CDR3 DNA reads as TGCAGTGCGAGACGGGGAGGGGGCACAGATACGCAGTATTTT. This translates into CSARRGGGTDTQYF.

For the CDR3, the DNA is TGTGCCAGCACCCGAACCCTAGCGGATACCTACGAGCAGTACTTC. Translation gives CASTRTLADTYEQYF. The rearrangement uses TRBV6-1 and TRBJ2-7, with 7 bases identical to TRBD2. V lost 7 bases, J lost 2 bases, and 11 bases stayed unmatched. Per the germline V gene, CDR1 is MNHNS and CDR2 is SASEGT. CDR3 length equals 15 residues.

This clonotype was seen a single time. The chain links TRBV28 to TRBJ2-1; 9 bases are a match to TRBD2. The CDR3 totals 15 residues. V lost 5 bases and J lost 6; bases outside the gene matches: 8. Germline V gives CDR1 MDHEN, CDR2 SYDVKM. CDR3 amino acids: CASSQRTSAVNEQFF. The DNA for the CDR3 is TGTGCCAGCAGTCAACGGACTAGCGCCGTCAATGAGCAGTTCTTC.

This clonotype was picked up many times. This chain uses TRBV20-1 with TRBJ2-3, with D possibly called TRBD1 or TRBD2 (5 bases each). The germline V gene has CDR1 DFQATT and CDR2 SNEGSKA (reference sequence). V gave up 3 bases and J gave up 6 bases, with 10 bases separating them. CDR3 size: 12 residues. CDR3 protein: CSASGAYDTQYF. CDR3 DNA sequence: TGCAGTGCTAGCGGGGCGTATGATACGCAGTATTTT.

This clonotype was seen a handful of times. Germline is not matched at one junction end, which may reflect a read error. The CDR3, as DNA: TGTGCCAGCAGTGAATTATTTGCTAGCGGGAGAAGCTCCTACAATGAGCAGCTCTTC. It specifies CASSELFASGRSSYNEQLF. This sequence joins TRBV6-1 and TRBJ2-1; 10 nucleotides line up with TRBD2. The CDR3 consists of 19 residues. Germline CDR1 is MNHNS and CDR2 is SASEGT.

The gene calls are TRBV20-1 and TRBJ2-5; D might be TRBD2 (5 bases). CDR1 DFQATT and CDR2 SNEGSKA come from the germline V gene (reference sequence). The CDR3 sequence is 12 residues long. Trimming cost V 3 bases and J 5 bases, with 10 bases left between them. CDR3 DNA: TGCAGTGCTAGGAGGGTTGGGGAGACCCAGTACTTC. Protein sequence: CSARRVGETQYF.

This clonotype has at least ten counts. This chain joins TRBV29-1 and TRBJ2-2; 10 nucleotides align to TRBD2. The V gene's germline CDR1 is SQVTM and CDR2 ANQGSEA. The CDR3 consists of 15 residues. V lost 1 base and J lost 2; bases outside the gene matches: 1. Here the CDR3 reads CSVEGTSGNTGELFF. The CDR3 DNA is TGCAGCGTTGAAGGGACTAGCGGTAACACCGGGGAGCTGTTTTTT.

This clonotype was detected many times. CDR3 protein: CASSPSGVNQPQHF. The CDR3 DNA follows: TGTGCCAGCAGCCCTTCGGGGGTAAATCAGCCCCAGCATTTT. The chain recombines TRBV6-1 with TRBJ1-5; D might be TRBD1 (5 bases). Trimming pared 6 bases from V and 4 bases from J, leaving 13 bases between. The CDR3 runs 14 residues. Germline V gene lookup returns CDR1 MNHNS and CDR2 SASEGT.

This clonotype appeared many times. The rearrangement links TRBV30 to TRBJ2-5; possibly TRBD1 for D (6 bases). Germline loops: CDR1 GTSNPN, CDR2 SVGIG (reference sequence). This CDR3 contains 13 residues. Trimming removed 2 bases at V and 5 bases at J, with 12 bases between. The CDR3 reads CAWSQGGMETQYF. DNA for the CDR3: TGTGCCTGGAGTCAAGGGGGTATGGAGACCCAGTACTTC.

Ten or more counts support this clonotype. The V and J genes are TRBV3-1 and TRBJ2-7; D call uncertain. Germline V CDR1 and CDR2: LGHDT, YNNKEL (reference sequence). The CDR3 is 16 residues long. Trimming shortened V by 0 bases and J by 5 bases, and 17 bases separated the two germline ends. The CDR3 nucleotides are TGTGCCAGCAGCCAAGATCGTGGGCTAGTGGGCGACGAGCAGTACTTC. Its protein is CASSQDRGLVGDEQYF.

This clonotype occurred many times. This chain connects TRBV27 to TRBJ2-1, with 10 bases identical to TRBD2. V gave up 3 bases and J gave up 8 bases; unmatched junction bases: 7. The CDR3 loop spans 15 amino acids. The V gene's germline CDR1 is MNHEY and CDR2 SMNVEV (reference sequence). The chain's CDR3 is CASSFAQREGDEQFF. CDR3 nucleotides: TGTGCCAGCAGTTTTGCCCAGCGGGAGGGGGATGAGCAGTTCTTC.

This clonotype was counted between two and nine times. Given the absence of the conserved phenylalanine or tryptophan at the CDR3 end, a read error is likely. The chain recombines TRBV7-9 with TRBJ2-3; D is perhaps TRBD2 (6 bases). The V and J ends lost 3 bases and 0 bases respectively, with 13 bases between them. The CDR3 contains 16 residues. Germline values: CDR1 SEHNR, CDR2 FQNEAQ (reference sequence). CDR3 DNA: TGTGCCAGCAGCTTCTGGCGGGACTCTAGCACAGATACGCAGTATCTT. Its translation is CASSFWRDSSTDTQYL.